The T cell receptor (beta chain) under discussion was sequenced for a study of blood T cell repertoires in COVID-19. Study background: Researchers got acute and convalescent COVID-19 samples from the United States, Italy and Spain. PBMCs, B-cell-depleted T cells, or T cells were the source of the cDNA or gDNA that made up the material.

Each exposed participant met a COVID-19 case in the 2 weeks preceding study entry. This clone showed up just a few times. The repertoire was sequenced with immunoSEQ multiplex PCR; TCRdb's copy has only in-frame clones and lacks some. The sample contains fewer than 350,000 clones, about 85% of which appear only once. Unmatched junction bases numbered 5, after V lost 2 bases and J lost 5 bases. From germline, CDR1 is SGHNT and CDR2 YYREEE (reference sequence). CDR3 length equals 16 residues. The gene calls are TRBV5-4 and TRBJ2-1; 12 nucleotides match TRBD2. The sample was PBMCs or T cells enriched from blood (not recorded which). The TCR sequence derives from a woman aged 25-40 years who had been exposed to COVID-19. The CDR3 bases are TGTGCCAGCAGCTTTCTAGCGGGGGGGCCCCACAATGAGCAGTTCTTC. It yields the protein CASSFLAGGPHNEQFF.